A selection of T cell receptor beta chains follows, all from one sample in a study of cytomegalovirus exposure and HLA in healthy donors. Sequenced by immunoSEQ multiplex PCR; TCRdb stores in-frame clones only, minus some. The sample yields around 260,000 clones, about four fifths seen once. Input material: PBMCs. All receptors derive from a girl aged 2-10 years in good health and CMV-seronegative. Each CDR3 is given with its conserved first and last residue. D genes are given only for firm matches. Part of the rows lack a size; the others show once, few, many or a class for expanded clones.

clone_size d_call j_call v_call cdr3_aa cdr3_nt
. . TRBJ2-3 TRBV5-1 CASSWGESTDTQYF TGCGCCAGCAGCTGGGGCGAATCCACGGATACGCAGTATTTT
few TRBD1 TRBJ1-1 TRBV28 CASSLWAGGDTEAFF TGTGCCAGCAGTTTATGGGCAGGGGGAGACACTGAAGCTTTCTTT
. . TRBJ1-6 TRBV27 CASSLSSAPPLHF TGTGCCAGCAGTTTAAGCAGCGCACCACCCCTCCACTTT
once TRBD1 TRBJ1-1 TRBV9 CASSVDGTGLNTEAFF TGTGCCAGCAGCGTAGATGGGACAGGGTTGAACACTGAAGCTTTCTTT
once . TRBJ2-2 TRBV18 CASSVTDTGELFF TGTGCCAGCTCCGTGACAGACACCGGGGAGCTGTTTTTT
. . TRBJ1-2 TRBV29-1 CSAPLRGGYTF TGCAGCGCTCCCCTTCGAGGTGGCTACACCTTC
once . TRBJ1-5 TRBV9 CASSVRQEPNQPQHF TGTGCCAGCAGCGTACGACAGGAGCCTAATCAGCCCCAGCATTTT
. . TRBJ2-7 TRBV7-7 CASSLGQFYEQYF TGTGCCAGCAGCTTAGGTCAGTTCTACGAGCAGTACTTC
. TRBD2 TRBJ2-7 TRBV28 CASSLTSGDTYEQYF TGTGCCAGCAGTTTGACTAGCGGGGACACCTACGAGCAGTACTTC
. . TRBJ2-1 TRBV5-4 CASSLRLVQGYEQFF TGTGCCAGCAGCTTAAGACTAGTACAAGGCTATGAGCAGTTCTTC
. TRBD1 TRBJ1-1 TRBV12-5 CASGLEGATEAFF TGTGCTAGTGGTTTGGAGGGGGCAACTGAAGCTTTCTTT
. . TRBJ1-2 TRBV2 CASSEKGKSGYTF TGTGCCAGCAGTGAAAAGGGGAAGAGTGGCTACACCTTC
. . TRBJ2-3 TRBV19 CASSFSEGTDTQYF TGTGCCAGTAGTTTCTCAGAGGGTACAGATACGCAGTATTTT
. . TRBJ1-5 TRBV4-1 CASSQITGNQPQHF TGCGCCAGCAGCCAAATCACAGGAAATCAGCCCCAGCATTTT
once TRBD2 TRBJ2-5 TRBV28 CASSFTTSGAETQYF TGTGCCAGCAGTTTTACGACTAGCGGGGCAGAGACCCAGTACTTC
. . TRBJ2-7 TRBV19 CASSRQGGDSYEQYF TGTGCCAGTAGTAGGCAAGGGGGAGACTCCTACGAGCAGTACTTC
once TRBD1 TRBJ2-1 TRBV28 CASARDRGSREQFF TGTGCCAGCGCCCGGGACAGGGGTTCAAGGGAGCAGTTCTTC
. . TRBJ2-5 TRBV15 CATSRGFTGAGETQYF TGTGCCACCAGCAGAGGGTTTACGGGAGCGGGAGAGACCCAGTACTTC
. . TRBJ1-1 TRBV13 CASSLHCRGHTEAFF TGTGCCAGCAGCCTCCACTGTCGCGGGCACACTGAAGCTTTCTTT
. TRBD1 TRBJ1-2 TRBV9 CASSTHSGTGGGYTF TGTGCCAGCAGCACACACTCCGGGACAGGGGGTGGCTACACCTTC
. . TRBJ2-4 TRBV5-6 CASSLVVGSGNIQYF TGTGCCAGCAGCCTGGTTGTAGGGAGCGGAAACATTCAGTACTTC
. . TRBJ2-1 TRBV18 CASSPPSTGLTYNEQFF TGTGCCAGCTCACCACCGTCTACGGGACTTACTTACAATGAGCAGTTCTTC
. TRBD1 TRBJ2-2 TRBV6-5 CATVRGRDTGELFF TGTGCCACCGTCAGGGGGCGCGACACCGGGGAGCTGTTTTTT
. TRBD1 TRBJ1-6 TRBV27 CASSSRTGVFDSPLHF TGTGCCAGCAGTTCTCGGACAGGGGTTTTTGATTCACCCCTCCACTTT
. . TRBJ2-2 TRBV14 CASSQDVRHPTGELFF TGTGCCAGCAGCCAAGATGTTCGACACCCCACCGGGGAGCTGTTTTTT
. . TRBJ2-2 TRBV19 CASSIPLPWPTGELFF TGTGCCAGTAGTATCCCACTACCCTGGCCCACCGGGGAGCTGTTTTTT
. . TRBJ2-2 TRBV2 CASSERRGSGELFF TGTGCCAGCAGTGAGCGCAGGGGATCCGGGGAGCTGTTTTTT
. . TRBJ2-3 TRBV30 CAWTRGTDTQYF TGTGCCTGGACGAGGGGGACAGATACGCAGTATTTT
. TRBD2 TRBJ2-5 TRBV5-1 CASSLNGEGETQYF TGCGCCAGCAGCTTGAACGGGGAGGGGGAGACCCAGTACTTC
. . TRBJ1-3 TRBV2 CASRSRGIYF TGTGCCAGCAGGTCGAGGGGGATATATTTT
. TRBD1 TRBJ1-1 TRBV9 CASTPEPGGNTEAFF TGTGCCAGCACCCCTGAGCCAGGGGGGAACACTGAAGCTTTCTTT
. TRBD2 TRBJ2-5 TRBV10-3 CAISHDLAGWETQYF TGTGCCATCAGCCACGATCTAGCGGGGTGGGAGACCCAGTACTTC
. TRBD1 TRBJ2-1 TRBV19 CASQYGQDFYNEQFF TGTGCCAGCCAATACGGACAGGACTTTTACAATGAGCAGTTCTTC
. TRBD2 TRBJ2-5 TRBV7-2 CASSPGTSGGDQETQYF TGTGCCAGCAGCCCGGGGACTAGCGGGGGGGACCAAGAGACCCAGTACTTC
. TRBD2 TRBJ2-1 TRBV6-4 CASSDSASGRGEQFF TGTGCCAGCAGTGACTCGGCTAGCGGGAGGGGTGAGCAGTTCTTC
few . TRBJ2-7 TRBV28 CASSSYPRDHARGEQYF TGTGCCAGCAGTTCCTACCCCCGGGACCACGCCAGGGGCGAGCAGTACTTC
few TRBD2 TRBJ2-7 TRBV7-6 CASSLTSGSFYEQYF TGTGCCAGCAGCTTGACTAGCGGGAGTTTCTACGAGCAGTACTTC
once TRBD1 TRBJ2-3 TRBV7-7 CASSAGTGRTDTQYF TGTGCCAGCAGCGCTGGGACAGGGCGCACAGATACGCAGTATTTT